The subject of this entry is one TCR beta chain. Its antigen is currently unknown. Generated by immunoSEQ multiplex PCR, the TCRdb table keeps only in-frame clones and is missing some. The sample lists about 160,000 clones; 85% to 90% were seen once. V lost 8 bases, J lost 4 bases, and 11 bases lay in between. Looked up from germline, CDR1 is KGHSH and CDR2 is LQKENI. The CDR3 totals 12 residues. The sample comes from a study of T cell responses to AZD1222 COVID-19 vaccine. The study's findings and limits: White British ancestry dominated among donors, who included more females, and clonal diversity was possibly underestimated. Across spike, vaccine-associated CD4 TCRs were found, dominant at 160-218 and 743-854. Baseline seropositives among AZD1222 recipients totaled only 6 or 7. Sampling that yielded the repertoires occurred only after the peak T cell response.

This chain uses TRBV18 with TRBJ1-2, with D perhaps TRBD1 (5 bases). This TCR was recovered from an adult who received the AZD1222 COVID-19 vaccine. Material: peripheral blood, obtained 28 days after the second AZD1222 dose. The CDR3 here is CASRIGVYGYTF. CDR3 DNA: TGTGCCAGCAGAATAGGGGTCTATGGCTACACCTTC. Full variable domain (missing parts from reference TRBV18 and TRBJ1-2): NAGVMQNPRHLVRRRGQEARLRCSPMKGHSHVYWYRQLPEEGLKFMVYLQKENIIDESGMPKERFSAEFPKEGPSILRIQQVVRGDSAAYFCASRIGVYGYTFGSGTRLTVV.